These T cell receptor beta chains were read from a single sample in a study of cytomegalovirus exposure and HLA in healthy donors. The assay was immunoSEQ multiplex PCR, and TCRdb's table has in-frame clones only and misses some. The table lists 150,000 or so clones, around 73% of them singletons, with under 2% in the top ten. Sequenced sample: PBMCs. These TCRs come from a woman under 30 in good health and CMV-seronegative. Both conserved end residues are part of each CDR3. D genes are given only for firm matches.

j_call: TRBJ1-2
cdr3_length: 15
v_call: TRBV11-2
d_call: NA
cdr3_aa: CASSPSGFSGYGYTF

j_call: TRBJ2-2
cdr3_length: 15
v_call: TRBV7-9
d_call: NA
cdr3_aa: CASSFLGRRTGELFF

j_call: TRBJ2-1
cdr3_length: 15
v_call: TRBV11-2
d_call: NA
cdr3_aa: CASSRGGSSYNEQFF

j_call: TRBJ2-7
cdr3_length: 15
v_call: TRBV11-2
d_call: TRBD2
cdr3_aa: CASSLTSGGPYEQYF

j_call: TRBJ2-5
cdr3_length: 12
v_call: TRBV28
d_call: TRBD2
cdr3_aa: CASTRGGETQYF

j_call: TRBJ1-2
cdr3_length: 14
v_call: TRBV28
d_call: NA
cdr3_aa: CASSLTRREYGYTF

j_call: TRBJ2-5
cdr3_length: 14
v_call: TRBV7-2
d_call: TRBD1
cdr3_aa: CASSFTGGLETQYF

j_call: TRBJ1-3
cdr3_length: 18
v_call: TRBV5-5
d_call: TRBD1
cdr3_aa: CASSAGILTGDSGNTIYF

j_call: TRBJ2-1
cdr3_length: 11
v_call: TRBV6-6
d_call: NA
cdr3_aa: CASSYLYSKFF

j_call: TRBJ2-1
cdr3_length: 14
v_call: TRBV11-2
d_call: NA
cdr3_aa: CASRRSGSYNEQFF

j_call: TRBJ2-2
cdr3_length: 15
v_call: TRBV9
d_call: TRBD1
cdr3_aa: CASSSGTENTGELFF

j_call: TRBJ2-2
cdr3_length: 15
v_call: TRBV7-3
d_call: TRBD2
cdr3_aa: CASSRGTSGWGELFF

j_call: TRBJ2-1
cdr3_length: 13
v_call: TRBV13
d_call: TRBD1
cdr3_aa: CASSFDRQGKQFF

j_call: TRBJ2-3
cdr3_length: 16
v_call: TRBV5-1
d_call: TRBD2
cdr3_aa: CASSPGLAGSTDTQYF

j_call: TRBJ2-1
cdr3_length: 15
v_call: TRBV7-3
d_call: TRBD1
cdr3_aa: CASSLLQGSYNEQFF

j_call: TRBJ2-3
cdr3_length: 15
v_call: TRBV2
d_call: TRBD2
cdr3_aa: CASRRLAGSTDTQYF

j_call: TRBJ2-7
cdr3_length: 15
v_call: TRBV7-8
d_call: NA
cdr3_aa: CASSLGEEGREGKYF

j_call: TRBJ2-7
cdr3_length: 14
v_call: TRBV6-5
d_call: NA
cdr3_aa: CASSYAGAGYEQYF

j_call: TRBJ1-6
cdr3_length: 15
v_call: TRBV5-6
d_call: TRBD1
cdr3_aa: CASSLGGTGQSPLHF

j_call: TRBJ1-2
cdr3_length: 13
v_call: TRBV5-6
d_call: TRBD1
cdr3_aa: CASRQGEGRGYTF

j_call: TRBJ2-1
cdr3_length: 15
v_call: TRBV6-5
d_call: TRBD2
cdr3_aa: CASSSGIPSHNEQFF

j_call: TRBJ2-7
cdr3_length: 17
v_call: TRBV7-8
d_call: TRBD2
cdr3_aa: CASSLAWLAGGAYEQYF

j_call: TRBJ1-6
cdr3_length: 15
v_call: TRBV2
d_call: TRBD1
cdr3_aa: CASSEGQGLYSPLHF

j_call: NA
cdr3_length: 12
v_call: TRBV14
d_call: NA
cdr3_aa: CASSQETYEQYF

j_call: TRBJ2-5
cdr3_length: 16
v_call: TRBV9
d_call: TRBD2
cdr3_aa: CASSAASGTYQETQYF

j_call: TRBJ2-2
cdr3_length: 18
v_call: TRBV7-2
d_call: NA
cdr3_aa: CASSFSPIRQTNTGELFF

j_call: TRBJ2-1
cdr3_length: 18
v_call: TRBV5-5
d_call: NA
cdr3_aa: CASSFRGTIFTSLNEQFF

j_call: TRBJ2-3
cdr3_length: 15
v_call: TRBV9
d_call: NA
cdr3_aa: CASSVVGGSTDTQYF

j_call: TRBJ1-1
cdr3_length: 16
v_call: TRBV6-6
d_call: TRBD1
cdr3_aa: CASSSPSGTGYSEAFF

j_call: TRBJ2-1
cdr3_length: 13
v_call: TRBV29-1
d_call: NA
cdr3_aa: CSVEGGDYNEQFF

j_call: TRBJ1-6
cdr3_length: 13
v_call: TRBV29-1
d_call: TRBD1
cdr3_aa: CSVGWTGSGPLHF

j_call: TRBJ2-3
cdr3_length: 15
v_call: TRBV2
d_call: NA
cdr3_aa: CASSGVGVVSDTQYF

j_call: TRBJ1-1
cdr3_length: 15
v_call: TRBV6-5
d_call: TRBD1
cdr3_aa: CASSHQMDRVTEAFF

j_call: TRBJ1-1
cdr3_length: 15
v_call: TRBV11-2
d_call: NA
cdr3_aa: CASMRLSNMNTEAFF

j_call: TRBJ1-1
cdr3_length: 18
v_call: TRBV2
d_call: TRBD1
cdr3_aa: CASSEGGTGQSMNTEAFF

j_call: TRBJ2-2
cdr3_length: 14
v_call: TRBV7-9
d_call: NA
cdr3_aa: CASSPPGSAGELFF

j_call: TRBJ1-2
cdr3_length: 15
v_call: TRBV10-3
d_call: TRBD1
cdr3_aa: CAISLQQGANYGYTF

j_call: TRBJ2-2
cdr3_length: 13
v_call: TRBV28
d_call: NA
cdr3_aa: CATTDRNTGELFF

j_call: TRBJ2-7
cdr3_length: 17
v_call: TRBV27
d_call: NA
cdr3_aa: CASSLNPARLGVYEQYF

j_call: TRBJ1-1
cdr3_length: 14
v_call: TRBV6-1
d_call: NA
cdr3_aa: CASSFRGSSTEAFF

j_call: TRBJ2-3
cdr3_length: 14
v_call: TRBV10-3
d_call: TRBD2
cdr3_aa: CATTSGGAGDTQYF

j_call: TRBJ2-5
cdr3_length: 16
v_call: TRBV4-1
d_call: NA
cdr3_aa: CASSRSFATEQETQYF

j_call: TRBJ2-1
cdr3_length: 15
v_call: TRBV28
d_call: NA
cdr3_aa: CASSSGGGGNNEQFF

j_call: TRBJ1-1
cdr3_length: 17
v_call: TRBV11-2
d_call: TRBD1
cdr3_aa: CASSLDPSGQGNTEAFF

j_call: TRBJ1-6
cdr3_length: 19
v_call: TRBV14
d_call: NA
cdr3_aa: CASSHIKWRDPKLNSPLHF

j_call: TRBJ2-1
cdr3_length: 12
v_call: TRBV11-3
d_call: NA
cdr3_aa: CASSPGGNEQFF

j_call: TRBJ1-1
cdr3_length: 12
v_call: TRBV29-1
d_call: NA
cdr3_aa: CSGGNSNTEAFF

j_call: TRBJ2-3
cdr3_length: 16
v_call: TRBV10-2
d_call: TRBD1
cdr3_aa: CASIHERQGATDTQYF

j_call: TRBJ1-2
cdr3_length: 13
v_call: TRBV7-8
d_call: NA
cdr3_aa: CASSLATGYGYTF

j_call: TRBJ2-3
cdr3_length: 17
v_call: TRBV10-1
d_call: TRBD1
cdr3_aa: CASSEHTGGSSTDTQYF

j_call: TRBJ1-3
cdr3_length: 16
v_call: TRBV9
d_call: TRBD1
cdr3_aa: CASSTSTGGYGNTIYF

j_call: TRBJ1-1
cdr3_length: 15
v_call: TRBV13
d_call: NA
cdr3_aa: CASSYRQVDFAEAFF

j_call: TRBJ2-5
cdr3_length: 16
v_call: TRBV5-5
d_call: NA
cdr3_aa: CASSRREAGGYKTQYF

j_call: TRBJ1-1
cdr3_length: 14
v_call: TRBV21-1
d_call: NA
cdr3_aa: CASSKLEGNTEAFF

j_call: TRBJ1-4
cdr3_length: 17
v_call: TRBV4-1
d_call: TRBD1
cdr3_aa: CASSQDGTGGDGEKLFF

j_call: TRBJ1-2
cdr3_length: 12
v_call: TRBV29-1
d_call: TRBD1
cdr3_aa: CSVEDRDYGYTF

j_call: TRBJ1-1
cdr3_length: 15
v_call: TRBV25-1
d_call: NA
cdr3_aa: CASSPLTRGAPEAFF